Sequencing of this T cell receptor (beta chain) was carried out in a study of cytomegalovirus exposure and HLA in healthy donors. The CDR3 has 15 residues. Looked up from germline, CDR1 is LNHDA and CDR2 is SQIVND (reference sequence). Germline trimming cut 6 bases from V and 3 bases from J; bases unmatched to any gene: 5. As concerns this clone: Its specificity is not known.

In the PCR, 60 Vbeta and 13 Jbeta primers were used. The method was immunoSEQ multiplex PCR; TCRdb's version includes in-frame clones alone and lacks a portion of them. Counted here are more than 85,000 clones, roughly three quarters occurring once; the ten biggest clones make up 3.5% to 4.5%. Study results and caveats: Reportedly, fewer N-insertions than the roughly 700-donor mean appeared in an Asian-associated ancestry cluster in a later analysis.

The chain uses TRBV19 and TRBJ2-7, with 13 bases lining up with TRBD2. Sequencing was performed on PBMCs. The receptor was derived from a female donor in good health and CMV-seropositive. CDR3 sequence (DNA): TGTGCCAGTAGAGGGGGACTAGCGGGACTCTACGAGCAGTACTTC. Translation: CASRGGLAGLYEQYF.